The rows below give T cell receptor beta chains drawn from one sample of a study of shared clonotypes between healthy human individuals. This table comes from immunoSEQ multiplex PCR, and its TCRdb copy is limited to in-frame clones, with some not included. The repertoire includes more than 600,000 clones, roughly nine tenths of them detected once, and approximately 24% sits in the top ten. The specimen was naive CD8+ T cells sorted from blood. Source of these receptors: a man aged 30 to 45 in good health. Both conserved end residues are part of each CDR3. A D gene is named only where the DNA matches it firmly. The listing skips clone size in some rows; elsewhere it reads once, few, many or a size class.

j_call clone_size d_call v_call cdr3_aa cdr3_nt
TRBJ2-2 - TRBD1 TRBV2 CASDRDRGRTGELFF TGTGCCAGTGATCGAGACAGGGGACGCACCGGGGAGCTGTTTTTT
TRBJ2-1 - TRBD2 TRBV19 CASSMGTSLREQFF TGTGCCAGTAGTATGGGGACTAGTCTCCGCGAGCAGTTCTTC
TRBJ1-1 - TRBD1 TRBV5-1 CASSEDRVEAFF TGCGCCAGCAGCGAGGACAGGGTTGAAGCTTTCTTT
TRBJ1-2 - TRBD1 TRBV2 CAITYGTGVGYTF TGTGCCATAACCTACGGGACAGGGGTTGGCTACACCTTC
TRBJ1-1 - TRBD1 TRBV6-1 CASSDRDRGNTEAFF TGTGCCAGCAGTGATCGGGACAGGGGGAACACTGAAGCTTTCTTT
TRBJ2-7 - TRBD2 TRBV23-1 CASSLIPGLAGGYEQYF TGCGCCAGCAGTCTCATCCCGGGACTAGCGGGAGGCTACGAGCAGTACTTC
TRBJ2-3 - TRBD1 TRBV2 CASRKQGGGTDTQYF TGTGCCAGCAGGAAACAGGGGGGTGGCACAGATACGCAGTATTTT
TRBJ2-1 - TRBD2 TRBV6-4 CADQSVGVAGEFYNEQFF TGTGCCGACCAATCGGTGGGAGTAGCGGGAGAGTTCTACAATGAGCAGTTCTTC
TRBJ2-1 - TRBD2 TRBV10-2 CASNSPGLAYNEQFF TGCGCCAGCAACTCACCGGGACTAGCATACAATGAGCAGTTCTTC
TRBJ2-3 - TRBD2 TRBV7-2 CASSLVRLAGATSTDTQYF TGTGCCAGCAGCTTAGTTCGGCTAGCGGGGGCGACTAGCACAGATACGCAGTATTTT
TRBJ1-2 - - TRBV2 CASSPSQDINYGYTF TGTGCCAGCAGCCCATCCCAGGACATTAACTATGGCTACACCTTC
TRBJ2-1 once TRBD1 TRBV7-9 CASSGQGAVEQFF TGTGCCAGCAGCGGACAGGGGGCGGTTGAGCAGTTCTTC
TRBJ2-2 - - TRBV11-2 CASSSENTGELFF TGTGCCAGCAGCTCTGAGAACACCGGGGAGCTGTTTTTT
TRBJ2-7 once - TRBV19 CASSIRGGKAYEQYF TGTGCCAGTAGTATACGGGGTGGAAAGGCCTACGAGCAGTACTTC
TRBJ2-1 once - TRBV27 CASSLRGLGYNEQFF TGTGCCAGCAGTTTACGAGGGCTGGGGTACAATGAGCAGTTCTTC
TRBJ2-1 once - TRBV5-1 CASNQGNEQFF TGCGCCAGTAATCAGGGGAATGAGCAGTTCTTC
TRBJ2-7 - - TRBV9 CASSVEGSDYEQYF TGTGCCAGCAGCGTAGAGGGTAGCGACTACGAGCAGTACTTC
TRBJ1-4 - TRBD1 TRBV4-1 CASSQEQGTNEKLFF TGCGCCAGCAGCCAAGAACAGGGGACTAATGAAAAACTGTTTTTT
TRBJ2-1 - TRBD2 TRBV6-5 CASSPAGGHNEQFF TGTGCCAGCAGTCCAGCGGGGGGACACAATGAGCAGTTCTTC
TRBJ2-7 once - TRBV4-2 CASSQGATGPYEQYF TGTGCCAGCAGCCAAGGCGCGACAGGCCCCTACGAGCAGTACTTC
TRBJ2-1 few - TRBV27 CASSLGSTYNEQFF TGTGCCAGCAGTTTGGGATCCACCTACAATGAGCAGTTCTTC
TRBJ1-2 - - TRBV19 CASSIVGHDGYTF TGTGCCAGTAGTATAGTAGGACACGATGGCTACACCTTC
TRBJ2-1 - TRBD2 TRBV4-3 CASSQTSGRGYNEQFF TGCGCCAGCAGCCAGACCAGCGGGAGGGGATACAATGAGCAGTTCTTC
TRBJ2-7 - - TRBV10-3 CAISDRGSHEQYF TGTGCCATCAGTGACCGGGGGTCCCACGAGCAGTACTTC
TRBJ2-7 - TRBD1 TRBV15 CATSRETGTGVYEQYF TGTGCCACCAGCAGAGAGACCGGGACAGGGGTCTACGAGCAGTACTTC
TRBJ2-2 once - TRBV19 CASSNLLRENTGELFF TGTGCCAGTAGTAACCTCTTGAGGGAGAACACCGGGGAGCTGTTTTTT
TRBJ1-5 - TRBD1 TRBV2 CASSEKGQDGNQPQHF TGTGCCAGCAGTGAAAAGGGACAGGACGGCAATCAGCCCCAGCATTTT
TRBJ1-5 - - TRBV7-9 CASSLEGRDQPQHF TGTGCCAGCAGCTTAGAGGGTCGGGATCAGCCCCAGCATTTT
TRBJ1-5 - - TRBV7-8 CASSQNRDKNQPQHF TGTGCCAGCAGCCAAAACCGGGACAAAAATCAGCCCCAGCATTTT
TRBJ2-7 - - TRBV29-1 CSVEGWAGSSYEQYF TGCAGCGTTGAAGGCTGGGCTGGTTCATCCTACGAGCAGTACTTC
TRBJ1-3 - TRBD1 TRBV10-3 CAISGGTGSSGFGNTIYF TGTGCCATCAGTGGTGGGACAGGATCCTCCGGGTTCGGAAACACCATATATTTT
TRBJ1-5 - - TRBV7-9 CASSPSGRNSNQPQHF TGTGCCAGCAGCCCGAGCGGGAGGAATAGCAATCAGCCCCAGCATTTT
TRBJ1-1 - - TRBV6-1 CASSPTGIEAFF TGTGCCAGCAGTCCGACAGGAATCGAAGCTTTCTTT
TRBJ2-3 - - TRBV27 CASRALSTDTQYF TGTGCCAGCCGGGCCTTAAGCACAGATACGCAGTATTTT
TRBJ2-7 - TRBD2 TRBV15 CATSRDPLAATYEQYF TGTGCCACCAGCAGAGATCCACTAGCGGCTACCTACGAGCAGTACTTC
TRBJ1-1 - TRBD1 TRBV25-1 CASSVTGGGTEAFF TGTGCCAGCAGTGTCACAGGGGGGGGCACTGAAGCTTTCTTT
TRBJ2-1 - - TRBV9 CANAGQEQFF TGTGCCAACGCGGGTCAGGAGCAGTTCTTC
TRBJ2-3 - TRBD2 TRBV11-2 CASSLRLAGVTSTDTQYF TGTGCCAGCAGCTTAAGACTAGCGGGAGTGACTAGCACAGATACGCAGTATTTT
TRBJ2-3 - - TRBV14 CASSQIHPDTQYF TGTGCCAGCAGCCAGATACACCCAGATACGCAGTATTTT
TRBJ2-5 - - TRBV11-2 CASSLDGTEEMRETQYF TGTGCCAGCAGCTTGGATGGTACGGAAGAGATGAGAGAGACCCAGTACTTC
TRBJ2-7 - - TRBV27 CASSLGSTYEQYF TGTGCCAGCAGTTTAGGGTCTACCTACGAGCAGTACTTC
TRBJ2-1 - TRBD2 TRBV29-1 CSVEDLLAGEAEDEQFF TGCAGCGTTGAAGATCTTCTAGCGGGAGAAGCGGAAGATGAGCAGTTCTTC